The rows below give T cell receptor beta chains drawn from one sample of a study of cytomegalovirus exposure and HLA in healthy donors. The data were produced by immunoSEQ multiplex PCR, yet TCRdb's version contains in-frame clones alone and is incomplete. Of 98,000 or so clones in the sample, around 80% were seen once. Sequencing input: PBMCs. Every receptor here comes from a woman aged 18 to 35 in good health and CMV-seropositive. Both conserved end residues are part of each CDR3. D genes are given only for firm matches. Expanded clones are given a class, and other clones once, few, many or no size at all.

clone_size | d_call | j_call | v_call | cdr3_nt | cdr3_aa
. | . | TRBJ2-7 | TRBV19 | TGTGCCAGTAGTATGAAGGGAGGCGGGTTAAGCTCCTACGAGCAGTACTTC | CASSMKGGGLSSYEQYF
. | TRBD2 | TRBJ2-4 | TRBV28 | TGTGCCAGCAGTACGAGCGGGACTGGACAAAACATTCAGTACTTC | CASSTSGTGQNIQYF
. | . | TRBJ2-5 | TRBV5-1 | TGCGCCAGCAGCCTGGGGGCCCTATTCGCGGGAGTTCGTGAGACCCAGTACTTC | CASSLGALFAGVRETQYF
. | . | TRBJ1-2 | TRBV28 | TGTGCCAGTCGGGGGTCAATCGGGGGCTACACCTTC | CASRGSIGGYTF
few | TRBD1 | TRBJ1-4 | TRBV27 | TGTGCCAGCAGTTCCTCCTCCAGGGGGCAGGGTGAAAAACTGTTTTTT | CASSSSSRGQGEKLFF
. | TRBD1 | TRBJ2-7 | TRBV2 | TGTGCCAGCGAAGACAGGGCGCTCGAGCAGTACTTC | CASEDRALEQYF
few | . | TRBJ2-3 | TRBV2 | TGTGCCAGCACCCGGGGCACAGATACGCAGTATTTT | CASTRGTDTQYF
. | TRBD1 | TRBJ2-7 | TRBV6-1 | TGTGCCAGCAGTGAAAGACAGGGTTGGAGCTCCTACGAGCAGTACTTC | CASSERQGWSSYEQYF
once | TRBD1 | TRBJ1-1 | TRBV27 | TGTGCCAGCAGCACCGGACAGGTGAACACTGAAGCTTTCTTT | CASSTGQVNTEAFF
once | TRBD2 | TRBJ2-7 | TRBV19 | TGTGCCAGTAGGCCGACTAGCGGGTTTTACGAGCAGTACTTC | CASRPTSGFYEQYF
. | . | TRBJ2-7 | TRBV18 | TGTGCCAGCTCACTCGGCGCGGTGACCTACGAGCAGTACTTC | CASSLGAVTYEQYF
. | . | TRBJ1-6 | TRBV28 | TGTGCCAGCAGTCCCCGGGGGGGTGGTTCACCCCTCCACTTT | CASSPRGGGSPLHF
. | . | TRBJ2-1 | TRBV5-1 | TGCGCCAGCAGCCTCAACAGGGTAGGCAGTGAGCAGTTCTTC | CASSLNRVGSEQFF
. | . | TRBJ2-3 | TRBV7-6 | TGTGCCAGCAGCTTTGGCGATACGCAGTATTTT | CASSFGDTQYF
. | TRBD1 | TRBJ1-4 | TRBV2 | TGTGCCAGCAGGGCAGACAGGGCGGGTAATGAAAAACTGTTTTTT | CASRADRAGNEKLFF
. | . | TRBJ1-4 | TRBV11-2 | TGTGCCAGCAGGGAGGTAGGGGAAAAACTGTTTTTT | CASREVGEKLFF
. | . | TRBJ2-6 | TRBV28 | TGTGCCAGCACTCTTAGCTCTGGGGCCAACGTCCTGACTTTC | CASTLSSGANVLTF
once | TRBD2 | TRBJ2-3 | TRBV11-1 | TGTGCCAGCAGCCGGGAGGCTAGCACAGATACGCAGTATTTT | CASSREASTDTQYF
. | . | TRBJ2-7 | TRBV7-8 | TGTGCCAGCCAGGGTGACGAGCAGTACTTC | CASQGDEQYF
. | TRBD2 | TRBJ2-3 | TRBV27 | TGTGCCAGCACTCCAGCCGTAGCGGGAGGGAGGGACACGCAGTATTTT | CASTPAVAGGRDTQYF
. | TRBD1 | TRBJ2-7 | TRBV18 | TGTGCCAGCTCAACGGGGACAGCCGTCACCTACGAGCAGTACTTC | CASSTGTAVTYEQYF
. | . | TRBJ2-3 | TRBV7-8 | TGTGCCAGCAGCAAAGACAGAATTCCCACAGATACGCAGTATTTT | CASSKDRIPTDTQYF
once | . | TRBJ2-6 | TRBV9 | TGTGCCAGCAGCGTAGGAGAGTGGGCCGGTGGGGCCAACGTCCTGACTTTC | CASSVGEWAGGANVLTF
. | . | TRBJ1-2 | TRBV28 | TGTGCCAGCAGCCGATCGGGGGGCCGAGGCTATGGCTACACCTTC | CASSRSGGRGYGYTF
. | TRBD1 | TRBJ2-5 | TRBV5-1 | TGCGCCAGCAGCCTGGTTCGGACAGGGTGGGAGACCCAGTACTTC | CASSLVRTGWETQYF
few | TRBD2 | TRBJ2-5 | TRBV2 | TGTGCCAGCAGTTACAGCGGGAGAGAGACCCAGTACTTC | CASSYSGRETQYF
. | TRBD1 | TRBJ1-2 | TRBV27 | TGTGCCAGCAGTTTTTCGGACAGGGCATCTGCTGGCTACACCTTC | CASSFSDRASAGYTF
. | TRBD2 | TRBJ2-1 | TRBV19 | TGTGCCAGTAGTATAAGGCTAGCGGATAATGAGCAGTTCTTC | CASSIRLADNEQFF
. | TRBD2 | TRBJ2-3 | TRBV5-4 | TGTGCCAGCAGCTTGCTAGCGGGAGGCTACACAGATACGCAGTATTTT | CASSLLAGGYTDTQYF
. | TRBD2 | TRBJ2-5 | TRBV5-1 | TGCGCCAGCAGCACGGGCTCTCTAGCGGGACTCCAAGAGACCCAGTACTTC | CASSTGSLAGLQETQYF
few | . | TRBJ2-7 | TRBV20-1 | TGCAGTGCCCCCGGTCCCAACGAGCAGTACTTC | CSAPGPNEQYF
. | . | TRBJ2-2 | TRBV6-5 | TGTGCCAGCACATATAGGGGGATTCGGACCGGGGAGCTGTTTTTT | CASTYRGIRTGELFF
once | TRBD1 | TRBJ1-1 | TRBV7-9 | TGTGCCAGCAGCTCCCAGGGACAGGGCATGAACACTGAAGCTTTCTTT | CASSSQGQGMNTEAFF
. | . | TRBJ1-6 | TRBV30 | TGTGCCTGGAGTATCAGCTCCTATAATTCACCCCTCCACTTT | CAWSISSYNSPLHF
. | TRBD2 | TRBJ2-1 | TRBV27 | TGTGCCAGCAGTTTTAGGACTAGCGGGAGCTCCTACAATGAGCAGTTCTTC | CASSFRTSGSSYNEQFF
. | . | TRBJ2-7 | TRBV30 | TGTGCCTGGACCCTCCCCGGGACACCTTCCTACGAGCAGTACTTC | CAWTLPGTPSYEQYF
few | . | TRBJ1-1 | TRBV30 | TGTGCCGATCGCAGGTTTGAGAACACTGAAGCTTTCTTT | CADRRFENTEAFF
. | TRBD1 | TRBJ2-7 | TRBV5-1 | TGCGCCAGCAGCCAAGGGACAGGGGCCTACGAGCAGTACTTC | CASSQGTGAYEQYF
once | . | TRBJ2-7 | TRBV5-1 | TGCGCCAGCAGCTTGGAGAGCGGTACCTACGAGCAGTACTTC | CASSLESGTYEQYF
once | . | TRBJ1-1 | TRBV19 | TGTGCCAGTAGTAACATCAGGGCCTTGAACACTGAAGCTTTCTTT | CASSNIRALNTEAFF
. | . | TRBJ2-5 | TRBV7-6 | TGTGCCAGCAGCTTACTGCAGGGCTCGTACCAAGAGACCCAGTACTTC | CASSLLQGSYQETQYF
. | TRBD2 | TRBJ2-3 | TRBV6-5 | TGTGCCAGCAGTTACGAGGGAGGGTGGATCACAGATACGCAGTATTTT | CASSYEGGWITDTQYF
. | TRBD2 | TRBJ2-1 | TRBV6-5 | TGTGCCAGCAGTTACGGCCTAAGCGGGAGGGAGCAGTTCTTC | CASSYGLSGREQFF
. | TRBD2 | TRBJ2-7 | TRBV7-8 | TGTGCCAGCAGCTTAGGGACTAGCGGGAACCCATACGAGCAGTACTTC | CASSLGTSGNPYEQYF
few | . | TRBJ1-1 | TRBV28 | TGTGCCAGCACCCCTGGCGGGAAGAACACTGAAGCTTTCTTT | CASTPGGKNTEAFF
. | TRBD1 | TRBJ1-1 | TRBV9 | TGTGCCAGCAGCGGAGGGACAGGGGAGAACACTGAAGCTTTCTTT | CASSGGTGENTEAFF
. | . | TRBJ2-5 | TRBV27 | TGTGCCAGCAGTTTTAGTGGAGAGACCCAGTACTTC | CASSFSGETQYF
few | . | TRBJ1-3 | TRBV30 | TGTGCCTGGGAACCCTTGGAGGGAGGACGGAACACCATATATTTT | CAWEPLEGGRNTIYF
. | TRBD1 | TRBJ1-1 | TRBV30 | TGTGCCTGGAGCCCGGGACAGTCCCTGAGGGAAGCTTTCTTT | CAWSPGQSLREAFF
. | . | TRBJ2-3 | TRBV18 | TGTGCCAGCTCACGAGGACAGAACACAGATACGCAGTATTTT | CASSRGQNTDTQYF
. | TRBD2 | TRBJ2-1 | TRBV4-1 | TGCGCCAGCAGCCAAGATTTTGGTAGCGGGCGCTACAATGAGCAGTTCTTC | CASSQDFGSGRYNEQFF
. | . | TRBJ1-4 | TRBV4-1 | TGCGCCAGCAGCCTCCCGGGAGGGATGGGTGAAAAACTGTTTTTT | CASSLPGGMGEKLFF
. | . | TRBJ2-7 | TRBV7-9 | TGTGCCAGCACCCTCGGACAGTTCTACGAGCAGTACTTC | CASTLGQFYEQYF
few | TRBD2 | TRBJ2-3 | TRBV2 | TGTGCCAGCAGTGAAGGGGAGGGTTTCAGAGCAGATACGCAGTATTTT | CASSEGEGFRADTQYF